This T cell receptor (beta chain) comes out of a study of blood T cell repertoires in COVID-19. Whole-study context: Researchers got acute and convalescent COVID-19 samples from the United States, Italy and Spain. Sources were T cells, B-cell-depleted T cells, or PBMCs; the material itself was cDNA or gDNA.

V was trimmed by 5 bases and J by 5 bases, leaving 15 bases between them. Per the germline V gene, CDR1 is SGHVS and CDR2 is FQNEAQ. The CDR3 consists of 14 residues. In the source study's methods: Estimation of nucleated cell counts was performed using reference gene primer amplification. Generated by immunoSEQ multiplex PCR, the TCRdb table keeps only in-frame clones and is missing some. The V and J calls and clone size were taken over from that table, and D and trimming were inferred from the DNA. The sample consists of about 23,000 clones, roughly 92% of them appearing once. The sequence came from a woman between 50 and 59 years old with active COVID-19. Sequencing input: peripheral blood. The V gene is TRBV7-8, the J gene TRBJ1-1; TRBD1 is a possible D gene (6 bases). The CDR3 nucleotides are TGTGCCAGCAGCCATGCTTTGGGGGCAACTGAAGCTTTCTTT. Translation gives CASSHALGATEAFF.